A selection of T cell receptor beta chains follows, all from one sample in a study of T-cell reconstitution after alpha-beta-depleted transplantation in children. TCRdb recomputed calls from the PCR reads with MiXCR, one row per CDR3 protein. The data hold some 200,000 distinct CDR3 sequences, with approximately 10% observed a single time. The sample here was PBMCs from the stem cell graft donor, taken from the stem cell graft. The receptor source for this set is a human donor who donated a stem cell graft to a child with acute lymphoblastic leukemia. Each CDR3 is given with its conserved first and last residue. Each record gives: clone size, D gene, V gene, J gene, CDR3 protein, CDR3 DNA. D genes are given only for firm matches. A row's size may be missing; if present it is once, few, many or a size class.

NA	NA	TRBV27	TRBJ1-2	CASSFGGVNYGYTF	TGTGCCAGCAGTTTCGGGGGAGTGAACTATGGCTACACCTTC
many	NA	TRBV10-3	TRBJ1-1	CAIRRGGVNTEAFF	TGTGCCATCAGGCGCGGGGGTGTGAACACTGAAGCTTTCTTT
many	NA	TRBV5-1	TRBJ2-3	CASSLGTADTQYF	TGCGCCAGCAGCTTGGGGACAGCAGATACGCAGTATTTT
many	NA	TRBV7-2	TRBJ2-7	CASSSQIDEQYF	TGTGCCAGCAGCTCACAAATCGACGAGCAGTACTTC
few	NA	TRBV14	TRBJ1-1	CASSYPVVGTEAFF	TGTGCCAGCAGCTACCCCGTCGTGGGCACTGAAGCTTTCTTT
many	TRBD1	TRBV14	TRBJ2-6	CASSQVNLDRGVSGANVLTF	TGTGCCAGCAGCCAAGTTAATCTAGACAGGGGAGTCTCTGGGGCCAACGTCCTGACTTTC
NA	TRBD2	TRBV20-1	TRBJ2-3	CSASQRGIDTDTQYF	TGCAGTGCTAGTCAGCGGGGAATAGACACAGATACGCAGTATTTT
NA	NA	TRBV20-1	TRBJ1-5	CSAREYREQPQHF	TGCAGTGCTAGAGAGTATAGGGAACAGCCCCAGCATTTT
NA	NA	TRBV6-4	TRBJ1-5	CASSDGPASNQPQHF	TGTGCCAGCAGTGACGGACCGGCTTCCAATCAGCCCCAGCATTTT
many	NA	TRBV27	TRBJ1-1	CASSSYSNTEAFF	TGTGCCAGCAGTTCGTATAGCAACACTGAAGCTTTCTTT
NA	NA	TRBV27	TRBJ1-6	CASSPAGTSSYNSPLHF	TGTGCCAGCAGCCCCGCGGGCACCAGCTCCTATAATTCACCCCTCCACTTT